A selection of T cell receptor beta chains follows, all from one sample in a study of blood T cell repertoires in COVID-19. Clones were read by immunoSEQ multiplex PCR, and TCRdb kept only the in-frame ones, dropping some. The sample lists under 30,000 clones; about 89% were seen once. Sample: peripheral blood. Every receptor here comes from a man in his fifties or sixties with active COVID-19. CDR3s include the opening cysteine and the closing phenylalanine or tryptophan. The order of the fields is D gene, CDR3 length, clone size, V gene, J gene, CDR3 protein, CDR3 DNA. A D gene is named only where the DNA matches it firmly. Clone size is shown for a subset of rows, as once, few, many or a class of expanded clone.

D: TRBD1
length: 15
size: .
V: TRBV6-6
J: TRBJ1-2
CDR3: CASIETGGTNYGYTF
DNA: TGTGCCAGCATTGAAACAGGGGGGACTAACTATGGCTACACCTTC

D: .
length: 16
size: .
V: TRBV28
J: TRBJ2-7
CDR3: CASSWRLSGTSYEQYF
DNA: TGTGCCAGCAGTTGGAGGCTGAGCGGTACATCCTACGAGCAGTACTTC

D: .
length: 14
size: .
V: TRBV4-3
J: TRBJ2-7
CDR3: CASSQDLQGYEQYF
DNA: TGCGCCAGCAGCCAAGATCTTCAGGGCTACGAGCAGTACTTC

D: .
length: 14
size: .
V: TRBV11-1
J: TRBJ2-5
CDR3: CASSLGRDQETQYF
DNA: TGTGCCAGCAGCTTGGGGCGGGATCAAGAGACCCAGTACTTC

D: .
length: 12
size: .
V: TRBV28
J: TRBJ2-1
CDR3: CASSLLLNEQFF
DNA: TGTGCCAGCAGTTTACTCCTCAATGAGCAGTTCTTC

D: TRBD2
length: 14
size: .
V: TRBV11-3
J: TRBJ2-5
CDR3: CASSFGSGEETQYF
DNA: TGTGCCAGCAGCTTCGGTAGCGGGGAAGAGACCCAGTACTTC

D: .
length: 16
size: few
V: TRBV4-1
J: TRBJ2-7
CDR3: CASSLPRTGESYEQYF
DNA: TGCGCCAGCAGCCTCCCTAGGACGGGGGAATCCTACGAGCAGTACTTC

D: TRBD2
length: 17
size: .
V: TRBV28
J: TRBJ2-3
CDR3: CASSLFPSGRSTDTQYF
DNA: TGTGCCAGCAGTTTATTCCCTAGCGGGAGGAGCACAGATACGCAGTATTTT

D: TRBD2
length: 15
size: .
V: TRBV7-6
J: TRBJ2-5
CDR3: CASTPSGGARETQYF
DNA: TGTGCCAGCACCCCGAGCGGGGGGGCCCGAGAGACCCAGTACTTC

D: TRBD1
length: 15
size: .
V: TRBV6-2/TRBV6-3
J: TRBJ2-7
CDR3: CASSYPGQSQYEQYF
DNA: TGTGCCAGCAGTTACCCGGGACAGTCGCAGTACGAGCAGTACTTC

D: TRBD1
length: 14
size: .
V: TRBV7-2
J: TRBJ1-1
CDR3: CASSSRQGKTEAFF
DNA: TGTGCCAGCAGCTCCAGACAGGGGAAGACTGAAGCTTTCTTT

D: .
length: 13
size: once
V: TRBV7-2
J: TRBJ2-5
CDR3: CASSQTDWETQYF
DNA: TGTGCCAGCAGCCAGACGGACTGGGAGACCCAGTACTTC

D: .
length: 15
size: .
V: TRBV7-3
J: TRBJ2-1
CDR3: CASSLKLGTYNEQFF
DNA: TGTGCCAGCAGCTTAAAACTAGGAACCTACAATGAGCAGTTCTTC

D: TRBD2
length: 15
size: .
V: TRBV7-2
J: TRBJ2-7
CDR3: CASSLGAGGVYEQYF
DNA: TGTGCCAGCAGCTTAGGGGCGGGAGGCGTCTACGAGCAGTACTTC

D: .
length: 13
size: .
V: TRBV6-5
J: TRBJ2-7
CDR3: CASSYSGGGEQYF
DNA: TGTGCCAGCAGTTACTCGGGGGGAGGAGAGCAGTACTTC

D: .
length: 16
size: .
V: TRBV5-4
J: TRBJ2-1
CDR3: CASSREGGRPYNEQFF
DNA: TGTGCCAGCAGCCGGGAAGGGGGACGCCCCTACAATGAGCAGTTCTTC

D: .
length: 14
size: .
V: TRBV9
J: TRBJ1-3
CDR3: CASSVGRSGHTIYF
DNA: TGTGCCAGCAGCGTAGGGAGGTCCGGTCACACCATATATTTT

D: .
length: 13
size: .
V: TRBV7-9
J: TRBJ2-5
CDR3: CASSRGYRETQYF
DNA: TGTGCCAGCAGCCGGGGTTATCGGGAGACCCAGTACTTC

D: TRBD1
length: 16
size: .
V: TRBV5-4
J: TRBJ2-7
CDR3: CASSLPSGGASYEQYF
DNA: TGTGCCAGCAGCTTACCCTCAGGGGGCGCCTCCTACGAGCAGTACTTC

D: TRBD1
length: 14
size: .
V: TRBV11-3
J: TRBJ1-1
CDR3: CASSSPGGGTEAFF
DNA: TGTGCCAGCAGCTCACCAGGGGGCGGCACTGAAGCTTTCTTT

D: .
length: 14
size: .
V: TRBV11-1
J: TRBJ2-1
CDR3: CASRLGGGYNEQFF
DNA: TGTGCCAGCAGACTCGGGGGAGGTTACAATGAGCAGTTCTTC

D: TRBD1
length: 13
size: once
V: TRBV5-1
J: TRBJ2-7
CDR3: CASRRTGSYEQYF
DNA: TGCGCCAGCAGAAGGACAGGATCCTACGAGCAGTACTTC

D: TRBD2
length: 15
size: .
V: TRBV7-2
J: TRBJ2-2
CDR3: CASSISGSIAGELFF
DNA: TGTGCCAGCAGCATTAGCGGGAGTATCGCCGGGGAGCTGTTTTTT

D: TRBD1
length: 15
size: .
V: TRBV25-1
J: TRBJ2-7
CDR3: CASSESWTGLYEQYF
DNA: TGTGCCAGCAGTGAATCCTGGACAGGGTTATACGAGCAGTACTTC

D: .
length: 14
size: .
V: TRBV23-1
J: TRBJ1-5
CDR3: CASSPQPSRVPQHF
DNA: TGCGCCAGCAGTCCACAGCCCTCCAGGGTGCCCCAGCATTTT

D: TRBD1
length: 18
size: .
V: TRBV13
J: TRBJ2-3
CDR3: CASSSTVTGGGTADTQYF
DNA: TGTGCCAGCAGTTCAACGGTGACAGGGGGCGGAACTGCAGATACGCAGTATTTT

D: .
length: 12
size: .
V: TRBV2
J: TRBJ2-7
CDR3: CASSSYSYEQYF
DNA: TGTGCCAGCAGTTCTTACTCCTACGAGCAGTACTTC

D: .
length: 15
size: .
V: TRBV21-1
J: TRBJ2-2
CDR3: CASSRATVNTGELFF
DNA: TGTGCCAGCAGCAGAGCAACGGTGAACACCGGGGAGCTGTTTTTT

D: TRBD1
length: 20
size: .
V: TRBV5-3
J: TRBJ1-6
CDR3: CARSLVGQDITSSYNSPLHF
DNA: TGTGCCAGAAGCTTGGTGGGACAGGATATAACGAGCTCCTATAATTCACCCCTCCACTTT

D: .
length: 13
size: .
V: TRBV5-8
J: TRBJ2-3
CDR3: CASSFRGTDTQYF
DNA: TGTGCCAGCAGCTTCAGGGGAACAGATACGCAGTATTTT

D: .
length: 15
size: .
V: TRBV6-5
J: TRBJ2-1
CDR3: CASSYSEGLGDEQFF
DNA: TGTGCCAGCAGTTACTCGGAGGGCCTTGGCGATGAGCAGTTCTTC

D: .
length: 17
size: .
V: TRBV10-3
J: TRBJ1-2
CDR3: CAISEVGRGDPNYGYTF
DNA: TGTGCCATCAGTGAGGTGGGACGGGGGGACCCTAACTATGGCTACACCTTC

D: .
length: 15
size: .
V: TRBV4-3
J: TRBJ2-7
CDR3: CASSQDWRASYEQYF
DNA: TGCGCCAGCAGCCAAGATTGGAGGGCCAGCTACGAGCAGTACTTC

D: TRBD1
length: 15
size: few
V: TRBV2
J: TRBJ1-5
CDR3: CASREPGQGVQPQHF
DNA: TGTGCCAGCAGGGAACCGGGACAGGGGGTCCAGCCCCAGCATTTT

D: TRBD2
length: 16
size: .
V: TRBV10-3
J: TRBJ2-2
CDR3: CAISEVAGVTTGELFF
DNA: TGTGCCATCAGTGAGGTAGCGGGAGTAACCACCGGGGAGCTGTTTTTT

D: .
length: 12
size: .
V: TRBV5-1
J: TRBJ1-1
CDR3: CASSLKGLEAFF
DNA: TGCGCCAGCAGCTTGAAGGGGTTGGAAGCTTTCTTT

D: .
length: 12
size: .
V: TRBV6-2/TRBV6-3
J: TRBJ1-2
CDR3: CASSYSGGGYTF
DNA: TGTGCCAGCAGTTATTCGGGTGGCGGCTACACCTTC

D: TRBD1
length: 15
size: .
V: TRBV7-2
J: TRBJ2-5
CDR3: CASSFGTGRQETQYF
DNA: TGTGCCAGCAGCTTCGGGACAGGGAGGCAAGAGACCCAGTACTTC

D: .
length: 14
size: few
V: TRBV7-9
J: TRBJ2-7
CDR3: CASSSRTAVYEQYF
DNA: TGTGCCAGCAGCTCCCGGACAGCCGTCTACGAGCAGTACTTC

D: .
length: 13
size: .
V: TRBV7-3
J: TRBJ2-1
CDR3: CASSLMVDTEQFF
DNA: TGTGCCAGCAGCTTAATGGTCGACACTGAGCAGTTCTTC

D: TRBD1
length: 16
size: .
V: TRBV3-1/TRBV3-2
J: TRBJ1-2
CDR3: CASSPPRDRGDYGYTF
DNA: TGTGCCAGCAGCCCACCGAGGGACAGGGGGGATTATGGCTACACCTTC

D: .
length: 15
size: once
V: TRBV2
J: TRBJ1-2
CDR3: CASSEGGRLLLGYTF
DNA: TGTGCCAGCAGTGAGGGGGGTAGGCTTCTCCTTGGCTACACCTTC

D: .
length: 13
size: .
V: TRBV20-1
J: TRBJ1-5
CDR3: CSASSGTRQPQHF
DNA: TGCAGTGCTAGTAGCGGGACACGTCAGCCCCAGCATTTT

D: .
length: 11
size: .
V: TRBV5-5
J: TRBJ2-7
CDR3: CASSFLYEQYF
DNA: TGTGCCAGCAGCTTTCTTTACGAGCAGTACTTC